This T cell receptor beta chain was sequenced in a study of T cells in Graves' hyperthyroidism and ophthalmopathy. From approximately 9.1 ml of fresh peripheral blood, PBMCs were isolated. Trimming pared 5 bases from V and 8 bases from J, leaving 14 bases between. CDR1 and CDR2 (germline): DFQATT, SNEGSKA (reference sequence). The CDR3 loop spans 12 amino acids. The TCR beta CDR3 regions underwent amplification using RNA transcripts as the source. With the HTBI primer set, the TCR CDR3 went through a first round of RT-PCR. TCRdb reprocessed the multiplex PCR reads with MiXCR, giving one entry per CDR3 protein. The table has about 270,000 distinct CDR3 sequences, 20% to 25% seen once; the top ten hold around 62%. Ten or more counts support this clonotype.

Sequenced material: blood. This chain joins TRBV20-1 and TRBJ2-3; D not certain. This TCR was sampled from a man aged 25 to 40 with Graves' ophthalmopathy. CDR3 amino acids: CSAAPPDPTQYF. CDR3 bases: TGCAGTGCTGCCCCCCCCGACCCTACGCAGTATTTT.